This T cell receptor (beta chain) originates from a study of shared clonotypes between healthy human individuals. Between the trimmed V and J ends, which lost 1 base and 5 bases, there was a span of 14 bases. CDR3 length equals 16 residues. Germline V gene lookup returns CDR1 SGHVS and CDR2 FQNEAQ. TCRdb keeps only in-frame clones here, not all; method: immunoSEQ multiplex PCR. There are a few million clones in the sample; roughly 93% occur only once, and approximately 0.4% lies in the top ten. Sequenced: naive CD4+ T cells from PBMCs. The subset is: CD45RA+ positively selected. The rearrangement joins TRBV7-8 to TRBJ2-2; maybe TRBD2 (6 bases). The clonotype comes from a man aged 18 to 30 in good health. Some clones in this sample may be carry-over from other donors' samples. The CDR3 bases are TGTGCCAGCAGCTTAGGGGCGACTAGAAAAACCGGGGAGCTGTTTTTT. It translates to CASSLGATRKTGELFF.